This T cell receptor (beta chain) was recorded in a study of blood T cells in healthy people across ages (dated by TCRdb to between 2014 and 2017). Describing the broader study: In model experiments, roughly one uniquely barcoded TCR beta cDNA molecule per two T cells was captured by template switching. To track age-related changes in TCR beta repertoire diversity, the study relied on deep sequencing normalized with unique cDNA molecular identifiers. The donors were divided into four age groups: young (average around 17 years), middle-aged (over 35), aged (roughly 66) and long-lived (about 84). To avoid experimental bias, donors of different ages were distributed randomly across sequencing lanes. Using the same blood draw, the study looked at two additional independent replicas of 1 million unique cDNA reads for two donors, one aged 18 to 30 and the other aged 80 or older. Broader findings and caveats from the paper: Donor CMV infection status was unknown, potentially confounding age-related changes in expanded clonotypes. Estimates of total diversity based on one million sequenced T cells were regarded as lower bounds and as underestimates. The long-lived group showed more naive CD4+ T cells, fewer expanded clones and increased TCR diversity than the aged group, suggesting age selection. As age increased, observed TCR beta diversity per million T cells dropped in a roughly linear way, and a significant reduction was already evident by age 40. Bulk unsorted PBMC profiling prevented conclusive comparison of naive and antigen-experienced compartments. A strong correlation was found between observed TCR beta diversity and the percentage of naive T cells measured by flow cytometry.

In regard to this clonotype: No antigen is known for it. The input lacks base qualities; no much larger clone sits a single base away.

The donors were roughly 40 Caucasian individuals from Russia, aged 6 to 90 years, who were systemically healthy. Around 10 milliliters of peripheral blood were drawn from each donor into EDTA-treated Vacutainer tubes. PBMCs were isolated by Ficoll-Paque density-gradient centrifugation, with at least 6 million obtained per sample. Total RNA was extracted from PBMCs with Trizol reagent, with at least 5 micrograms obtained per sample. The percentages of naive CD45RAhigh/CD27high T cells were determined by flow cytometry on a PBMC aliquot from every donor. CDR1 MNHNY and CDR2 SVGAGI were looked up in the germline V gene (reference sequence). Including the terminal cysteine and phenylalanine, the CDR3 comprises 14 residues. Solely the CDR3 DNA is kept, with 42 bases framed from the first base. V and J are truncated by 0 bases and 4 bases respectively, leaving an intervening sequence of 4 bases. The library relied on 5' RACE. This sample was sequenced with an Illumina HiSeq 2500. A second PCR of 7 to 11 cycles was run with a J-beta primer mix and a sample-barcoded 5' primer. A unique molecular identifier was introduced onto each TCR beta cDNA molecule by a template-switch 5' adaptor carrying 12 random nucleotides. At least 2.5 million CDR3-containing paired-end reads were obtained from each sample. First-strand cDNA synthesis was performed from all RNA using the Mint cDNA synthesis kit, with priming by a TRBC-specific oligonucleotide. Following uracil-DNA glycosylase treatment, a first 18-cycle PCR with universal primers M1SS and BC2_uni_R was performed on all cDNA. The authors' analysis ran thus. For normalization, 1 million high-quality reads, each with a distinct molecular identifier, were randomly selected from each sample. Reads with shared molecular identifiers were discarded instead of being binned into consensus sequences. MiTCR, run with a Q25 quality threshold and the strictest error-elimination algorithm, handled CDR3 identification, clonotype clustering and error correction. A nonparametric unseen species model using Euler transformation provided a lower-bound estimate of total TCR beta diversity. TCRdb applied fastp at Q25 and MiXCR to the public reads, then kept only in-frame beta chains. Each entry is one CDR3 protein sequence, shown with its most common DNA and genes. It is TCRdb's table, rather than the study itself, that gives the V and J calls and clone size. The sample yields around 1.5 million distinct CDR3 sequences; approximately 60% were counted once. The top ten clonotypes cover 5.5% to 8% of the sample.

What was sequenced was blood. Recombination connected TRBV6-6 to TRBJ2-6, with an unclear D gene assignment. The source is a man between 18 and 29 years old in good health. The CDR3 region: CASSYSQGANVLTF. The sequenced DNA is TGTGCCAGCAGTTACTCGCAGGGGGCCAACGTCCTGACTTTC.